This T cell receptor beta chain was identified during a study of Ad26.COV2.S vaccination and SARS-CoV-2 variants. General observations from the study: Substantial breadth was reportedly displayed by spike-specific CD8+ and CD4+ T cell responses after vaccination.

CDR3 length: 15 amino acids. Trimming removed 5 bases at V and 0 bases at J, with 10 bases between. Germline CDR1 and CDR2: SGHNT and YENEEA. Turning to this clone: Its antigen is unknown.

The method was immunoSEQ multiplex PCR; TCRdb's version includes in-frame clones alone and lacks a portion of them. The sample records about 350,000 clones, 92% being singletons. V and J are TRBV11-3 and TRBJ2-2, with a tentative D call TRBD1 (6 bases). The sequences come from peripheral blood, collected after recovery from COVID-19. The TCR comes from a human donor who had recovered from COVID-19. CDR3 DNA: TGTGCCAGCAGCCCCGGGACAACGAACACCGGGGAGCTGTTTTTT. Translation gives CASSPGTTNTGELFF.